The T cell receptor beta chain under discussion was sequenced for a study of OX40 agonist ivuxolimab in advanced cancers. Study as a whole: Partial responses were observed in three patients, of whom one had hepatocellular carcinoma and two had cutaneous melanoma. Study-level results: Fewer expanded clones were found on average in CD4+ than in CD8+ T cells. Those patients achieving a partial response at 0.1-3.0 mg/kg showed among the lowest clonal expansion.

V lost 8 bases and J lost 2, with 13 bases in between. The CDR3 contains 13 residues. Points on this clone: Its antigen is not identified.

The assay was immunoSEQ multiplex PCR, and TCRdb's table has in-frame clones only and misses some. Among 30,000 to 40,000 clones listed, approximately 84% were seen once. The V and J genes are TRBV23-1 and TRBJ2-7, with a tentative D call TRBD2 (5 bases). TRBV23-1 is labeled an ORF, and its function is uncertain. The sequence was collected from an adult with an advanced solid tumor such as melanoma, head and neck, liver or kidney cancer. The sequences come from CD4+ or CD8+ T cells sorted from blood, collected in a trial of the OX40 agonist ivuxolimab. The CDR3 region is CASRADLTYEQYF. DNA of the CDR3: TGCGCCAGCCGAGCGGACCTTACCTACGAGCAGTACTTC.